This T cell receptor (beta chain) was recorded in a study of T cell responses to AZD1222 COVID-19 vaccine (dated by TCRdb to the early 2020s). For the wider study: TCR sequencing was performed for 233 trial participants, of whom 200 to 220 were given two doses of AZD1222 and approximately 25 were given two doses of MenACWY control vaccine. Trial participants were enrolled by age into 18-55, 56-69 and 70-plus year subgroups, with around 150, 28 and 57 TCR-sequenced participants respectively.

A note on this clone: No cognate antigen has been identified for it. No base quality values were provided; no much bigger clone lies one nucleotide off.

Read against the paper, the sample's time point label means: about 28 days (+/-7) after the second vaccine dose. AZD1222 recipients with second doses at about 4 weeks or about 12 weeks were pooled, because spike-specific TCR depth and breadth did not differ between schedules. The vaccinee samples were drawn from two UK trials, COV001 and COV002, one of which was a single-blind randomized controlled phase 2/3 trial testing AZD1222 (ChAdOx1 nCoV-19) in healthy adults. For TCRbeta chain sequencing, PBMC samples from trial participants were taken at day 0 and at day 28 after the second dose. Points the paper makes about the study in general: Most participants were white British and females outnumbered males, and the authors suggested that clonal diversity may have been underestimated. In the small 56-69-year group, the increase in depth fell short of significance, most likely because of low power. Because no samples from the day 14 peak response were available, repertoires could be characterized only after the peak T cell response. A significant rise in spike-specific TCR breadth and depth was observed after two AZD1222 doses relative to day 0 and relative to MenACWY recipients. CD4 TCRs associated with the vaccine covered the entire spike protein, and the dominant responses were in regions 160-218 and 743-854. Conclusions about previously exposed vaccinees are limited because only six or seven AZD1222 recipients were SARS-CoV-2 seropositive at baseline. Nearly half of unique spike-specific TCRs reportedly recognized epitopes outside regions mutated in the B.1.351 and B.1.1.7 variants.

The CDR3 regions of human TCRbeta chains were analyzed by immunosequencing. In the authors' own workflow: Repertoire TCRs were checked for matches against a reference library of SARS-CoV-2-specific TCRs that had been generated using the MIRA antigen-specificity platform. Breadth was defined as the fraction of unique TCRs that were SARS-CoV-2-associated. Depth was defined as the fraction of total T cells that were SARS-CoV-2-associated. Using the MIRA data, each spike-specific TCR was assigned both to the spike region to which the TCR was reactive and to a CD4 or CD8 class. Log10-transformed breadth and depth values were compared by one-way ANOVA with Sidak's multiple comparisons tests. This is the immuneACCESS table as TCRdb keeps it, with only in-frame sequences that have V and J called. A part of the clones is gone; compared with another copy, unresolved V genes explain less than half, and the rest is unexplained. V and J calls and clone size come straight from that table; D and trimming were deduced from the DNA. In all, the sample holds hundreds of thousands of clones, and roughly 93% of those were seen once. Clones ranked in the top ten supply 0.55% of the sample.

The sequenced sample was peripheral blood, obtained 28 days after the second AZD1222 dose. This sequence was found in an adult who received the AZD1222 COVID-19 vaccine.

CDR3 reads: CAISEPVTSYNEQFF. The nucleotides read TGTGCCATCAGTGAGCCGGTAACGTCCTACAATGAGCAGTTCTTC. The chain links TRBV10-3 with TRBJ2-1; no D gene is confidently identified. V is pared back by 2 bases and J by 1 base, with 9 bases lying between the germline termini. The CDR3 starts with the cysteine, ends with the phenylalanine, and has 15 residues. Left in the record is the CDR3 DNA by itself, 45 bases read in frame from the first base. According to the germline V gene, CDR1 reads ENHRY and CDR2 reads SYGVKD.